This TCR beta chain was captured by sequencing in a study of cytomegalovirus exposure and HLA in healthy donors. Germline CDR1 MNHNS, CDR2 SASEGT. This CDR3 region has 14 residues. V was shortened by 5 bases and J by 0 bases, with 10 bases between the two germline ends. The primer mix had 60 Vbeta and 13 Jbeta primers. Measured with immunoSEQ multiplex PCR; TCRdb has only the in-frame clones, and not every one. The sample totals over 100,000 clones; its top ten clones hold over 1.5%. The sequencing sample was made of PBMCs. V usage is TRBV6-1 and J usage is TRBJ1-2; a weak D match, TRBD1 (6 bases). The TCR was taken from a man in his late teens or twenties in good health and CMV-seronegative. This CDR3 reads CASSTGWTNYGYTF. Written as DNA, the CDR3 is TGTGCCAGCAGTACAGGGTGGACTAACTATGGCTACACCTTC.